The following is a T cell receptor (beta chain) sequence with its context. The antigen remains unidentified. Profiled with immunoSEQ multiplex PCR; TCRdb holds only in-frame clones, not every one. The data show 9,000 to 13,000 clones, 60% to 70% seen once. The sample belongs to a study of CD4+ T cells in melanoma. General observations from the study: A reported correlation linked neoantigen-specific CD4+ T cells to CD8+, macrophage and B cell function. In melanoma, neoantigen-specific CD4+ T cells reportedly differed in differentiation state.

The CDR3 length is 14 residues. Trimming cost V 1 base and J 1 base, with 7 bases left between them. CDR1 and CDR2 (germline): SGHDN, FVKESK. The TCR originated in a human donor with melanoma. J is TRBJ1-1 and V is TRBV14; tentatively, D is TRBD1 (5 bases). The sample taken for sequencing was cells from a culture (not recorded whether cultured in vitro). The CDR3 DNA reads as TGTGCCAGCAGCCAAGCTGGGACGAACACTGAAGCTTTCTTT. It yields the protein CASSQAGTNTEAFF. The complete variable domain, with remaining parts taken from reference TRBV14 and TRBJ1-1, reads EAGVTQFPSHSVIEKGQTVTLRCDPISGHDNLYWYRRVMGKEIKFLLHFVKESKQDESGMPNNRFLAERTGGTYSTLKVQPAELEDSGVYFCASSQAGTNTEAFFGQGTRLTVV.